This T cell receptor beta chain is from a study of cytomegalovirus exposure and HLA in healthy donors. The primer mix had 60 Vbeta and 13 Jbeta primers. The protocol was immunoSEQ multiplex PCR, while the TCRdb copy is restricted to in-frame clones and leaves out a portion. The sample lists roughly 190,000 clones, around four fifths seen once, with 2.5% to 3.5% in the top ten. Trimming left V 6 bases short and J 3 bases short, with 15 bases between. The length of the CDR3 is 14 residues. The germline V gene has CDR1 MDHEN and CDR2 SYDVKM. This clone appeared a few times. The gene calls are TRBV28 and TRBJ2-7, with TRBD1 as a possible D gene (6 bases). The sequenced sample consisted of PBMCs. This clonotype was obtained from a female donor in good health and CMV-seronegative. The CDR3 DNA reads as TGTGCCAGCAGCCATGAGAGGGACAACTACGAGCAGTACTTC. This encodes CASSHERDNYEQYF.